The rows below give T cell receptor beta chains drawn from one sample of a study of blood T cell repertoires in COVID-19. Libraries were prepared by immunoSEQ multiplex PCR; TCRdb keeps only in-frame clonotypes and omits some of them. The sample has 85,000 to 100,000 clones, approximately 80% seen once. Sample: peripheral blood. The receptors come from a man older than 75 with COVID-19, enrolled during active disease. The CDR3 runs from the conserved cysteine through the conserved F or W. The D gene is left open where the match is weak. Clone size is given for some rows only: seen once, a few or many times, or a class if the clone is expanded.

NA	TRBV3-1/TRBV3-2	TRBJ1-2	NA	TGTGCCAGCAGCCAAGGGCAGGGTGGCTACACCTTC	CASSQGQGGYTF
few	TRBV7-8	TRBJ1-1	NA	TGTGCCAGCAGCTTAGACAGGTTGAACACTGAAGCTTTCTTT	CASSLDRLNTEAFF
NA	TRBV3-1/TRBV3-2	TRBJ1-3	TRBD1	TGTGCCAGCAGCTGGACAGGGGCCGGAAACACCATATATTTT	CASSWTGAGNTIYF
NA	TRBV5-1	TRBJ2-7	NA	TGCGCCAGCAGCTTGGGCGGGACCTTTAACTCCTACGAGCAGTACTTC	CASSLGGTFNSYEQYF
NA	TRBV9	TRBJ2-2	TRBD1	TGTGCCAGCAGCGCGACAGGGGGCACCGGGGAGCTGTTTTTT	CASSATGGTGELFF
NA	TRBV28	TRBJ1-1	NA	TGTGCCAGCAGTTTAGTCGGACAGACGAACACTGAAGCTTTCTTT	CASSLVGQTNTEAFF
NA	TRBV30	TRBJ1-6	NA	TGTGCCTGGAGTGCCGGGAGAGAGTCACCCCTCCACTTT	CAWSAGRESPLHF
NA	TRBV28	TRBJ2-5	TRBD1	TGTGCCAGCAGTCTCCAGCGAAGGACAGGTAATAGGCGAGAGACCCAGTACTTC	CASSLQRRTGNRRETQYF
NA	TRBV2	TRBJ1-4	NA	TGTGCCAGCAGTATCACGGGAGGACAGAATGAAAAACTGTTTTTT	CASSITGGQNEKLFF
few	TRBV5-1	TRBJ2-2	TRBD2	TGCGCCAGCAGCTTCGCGGGAGGGGACACCGGGGAGCTGTTTTTT	CASSFAGGDTGELFF
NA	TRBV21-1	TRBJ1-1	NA	TGTGCCAGCAGCAAAGGTGGGGGGGCTCGTGAAGCTTTCTTT	CASSKGGGAREAFF
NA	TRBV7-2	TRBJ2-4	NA	TGTGCCAGCAGCCCTAAGGCAGGGGGGCATGACATTCAGTACTTC	CASSPKAGGHDIQYF
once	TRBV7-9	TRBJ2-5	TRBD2	TGTGCCAGCAGCTCTGGACTAGCAGGGGAGACCCAGTACTTC	CASSSGLAGETQYF